The clone carrying this T cell receptor beta chain showed up just once. These data originate in a study of cytotoxic CD8 clonotypes in ibrutinib-treated CLL. Profiling relied on immunoSEQ multiplex PCR, and the TCRdb table lists in-frame clones only, not all of them. Of over 130,000 clones listed, around 82% are singletons. The V end lost 0 bases, the J end lost 1 base, and 10 bases lay between the germline ends. CDR1 and CDR2 (germline): SGHRS, YFSETQ. The CDR3 has 15 residues. This sequence originates from a human donor with chronic lymphocytic leukemia. This chain uses TRBV5-1 with TRBJ1-1, with D hard to call. The sequencing used PBMCs, collected after 36 months of ibrutinib treatment. The CDR3 reads CASSLGWGENTEAFF. CDR3 nucleotides: TGCGCCAGCAGCTTGGGATGGGGAGAGAACACTGAAGCTTTCTTT.